This T cell receptor beta chain was sequenced during a study of blood T cell repertoires in COVID-19 (dated by TCRdb to the early 2020s). With respect to the entire study: Samples covering the acute and convalescent phases of COVID-19 were provided by collaborators in the United States, Italy and Spain. The prospective study material was composed of cDNA or gDNA derived from T cells, B-cell-depleted T cells, or PBMCs. Subjects who had been exposed to COVID-19, were actively infected with it, or had recovered from it provided the deeply sampled blood TCRbeta repertoires that made up the dataset. A freely available public database, intended as a resource for researchers studying the immune response to SARS-CoV-2, is where the repertoires were released. Samples came from the ongoing ImmuneRACE study (first 160 participants) plus 1,254 subjects from 6 global collaborators. Sample metadata almost always included a de-identified subject ID, COVID-19 status, age in years and sex. Where available, HLA class I and class II types were taken from metadata supplied by the sample provider and were not determined by assay-based typing.

This clone was seen a handful of times. This receptor's antigen is unknown. Within one base of it there is no much larger clone, and no base qualities were kept. Whole blood was collected in K2EDTA tubes by collaborating institutions according to the institutions' own protocols. For TCRbeta analysis, collaborators shipped samples as frozen whole blood, isolated PBMCs, or DNA extracted from either of those sample types. What the study reported, not specific to this receptor: The amount of clinical and demographic metadata varied by source and participant and was provided uncurated.

TCRbeta CDR3 regions were amplified from genomic DNA using the immunoSEQ Assay, a bias-controlled multiplex PCR. Per the original workflow: Within the assay, amplification of reference gene primers was used to estimate how many nucleated cells each sample contained. To quantify the absolute abundance of each unique TCRbeta CDR3 rearrangement, sequence reads were collapsed and filtered. Productive Simpson clonality was computed per sample as the square root of Simpson's diversity index over productive rearrangements. The clones in this table, taken by TCRdb from immuneACCESS, are in-frame only. Not every clone is retained; where verified, under half of the shortfall comes from an unresolved V gene, and the cause of the rest is unknown. The V and J calls and clone size were taken over from that table, and D and trimming were inferred from the DNA. A total of about 29,000 clones appear in this sample, 70% to 90% of them only once. Jointly, the top ten make up around 3.5% of the sample.

The CDR3, from cysteine to phenylalanine, totals 12 residues. Only the CDR3 portion is preserved as DNA: 36 bases, with reading frame beginning at the first base. Relative to germline, V is 5 bases shorter and J is 1 base shorter, with 8 bases between their ends. CDR1 GTSNPN and CDR2 SVGIG are derived from the germline V gene (reference sequence). The V and J genes are TRBV30 and TRBJ2-5; the D gene is perhaps TRBD2, on 5 matching bases. The source material was peripheral blood. This TCR was sampled from a human donor in a cohort sampled during active COVID-19. The nucleotide sequence reads TGTGCCTGGCTTGGGAGCCAAGAGACCCAGTACTTC. Its protein reads: CAWLGSQETQYF.